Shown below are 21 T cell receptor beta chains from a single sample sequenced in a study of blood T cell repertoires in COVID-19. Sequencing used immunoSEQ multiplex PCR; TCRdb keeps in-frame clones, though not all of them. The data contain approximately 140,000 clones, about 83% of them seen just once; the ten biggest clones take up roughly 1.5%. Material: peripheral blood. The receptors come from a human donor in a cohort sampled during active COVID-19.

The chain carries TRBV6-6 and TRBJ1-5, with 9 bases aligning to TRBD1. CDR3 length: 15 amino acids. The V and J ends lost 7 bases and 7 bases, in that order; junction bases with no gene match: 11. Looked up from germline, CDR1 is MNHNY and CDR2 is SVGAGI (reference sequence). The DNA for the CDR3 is TGTGCCAGCACGCTGTCGGGACAGGGAGGGCAGCCCCAGCATTTT. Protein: CASTLSGQGGQPQHF.

The CDR3 spells CASSPIIWGDTDTQYF. CDR3 bases: TGTGCCAGCAGCCCTATCATTTGGGGGGACACAGATACGCAGTATTTT. The genes are TRBV28 and TRBJ2-3; possible D gene TRBD2, 6 bases. V lost 6 bases and J 2 bases, leaving 18 bases between the germline ends. CDR3 size: 16 residues. CDR1 and CDR2 from the germline V gene are MDHEN and SYDVKM. The full variable domain, in which reference TRBV28 and TRBJ2-3 provide the parts outside the CDR3, is DVKVTQSSRYLVKRTGEKVFLECVQDMDHENMFWYRQDPGLGLRLIYFSYDVKMKEKGDIPEGYSVSREKKERFSLILESASTNQTSMYLCASSPIIWGDTDTQYFGPGTRLTVL.

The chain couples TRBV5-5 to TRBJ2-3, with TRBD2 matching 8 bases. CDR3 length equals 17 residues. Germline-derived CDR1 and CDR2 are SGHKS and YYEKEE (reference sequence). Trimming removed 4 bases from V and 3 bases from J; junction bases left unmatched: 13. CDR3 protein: CASSPIMSSSGTDTQYF. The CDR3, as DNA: TGTGCCAGCAGCCCCATCATGTCGTCTAGCGGGACAGATACGCAGTATTTT.

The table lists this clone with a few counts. CDR3 sequence reads: CSVAPATEYGYTF. CDR3 coding DNA: TGCAGCGTTGCCCCGGCGACAGAATATGGCTACACCTTC. V gene TRBV29-1 combines with J gene TRBJ1-2, with D tentatively TRBD1 (5 bases). Trimming shortened V by 4 bases and J by 5 bases, and 14 bases separated the two germline ends. CDR1 and CDR2 from the germline V gene are SQVTM and ANQGSEA. This CDR3 spans 13 amino acids.

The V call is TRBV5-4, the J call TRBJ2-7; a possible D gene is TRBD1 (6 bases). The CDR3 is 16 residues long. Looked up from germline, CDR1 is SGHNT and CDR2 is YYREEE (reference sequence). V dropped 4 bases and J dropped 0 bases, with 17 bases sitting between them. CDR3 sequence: CASSTGQFGSSYEQYF. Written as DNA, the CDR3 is TGTGCCAGCAGCACAGGACAGTTCGGTAGCTCCTACGAGCAGTACTTC.

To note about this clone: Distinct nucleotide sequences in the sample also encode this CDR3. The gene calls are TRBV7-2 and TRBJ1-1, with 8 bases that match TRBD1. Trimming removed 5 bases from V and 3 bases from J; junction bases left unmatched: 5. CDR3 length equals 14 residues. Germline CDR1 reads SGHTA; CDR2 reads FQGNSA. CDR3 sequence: CASSLGQGHTEAFF. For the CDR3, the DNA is TGTGCCAGCAGCCTAGGACAGGGACACACTGAAGCTTTCTTT.

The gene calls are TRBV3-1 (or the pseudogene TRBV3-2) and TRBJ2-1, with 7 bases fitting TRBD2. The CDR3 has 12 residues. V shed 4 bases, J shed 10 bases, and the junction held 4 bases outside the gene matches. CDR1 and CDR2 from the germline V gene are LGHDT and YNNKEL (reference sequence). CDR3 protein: CASSLLLAEQFF. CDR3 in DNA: TGTGCCAGCAGCCTTCTACTAGCGGAGCAGTTCTTC.

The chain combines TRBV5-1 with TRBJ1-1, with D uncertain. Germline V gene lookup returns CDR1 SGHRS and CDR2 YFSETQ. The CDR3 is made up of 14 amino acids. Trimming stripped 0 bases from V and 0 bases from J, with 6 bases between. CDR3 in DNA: TGCGCCAGCAGCTTGGCCCAAATGAACACTGAAGCTTTCTTT. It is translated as CASSLAQMNTEAFF.

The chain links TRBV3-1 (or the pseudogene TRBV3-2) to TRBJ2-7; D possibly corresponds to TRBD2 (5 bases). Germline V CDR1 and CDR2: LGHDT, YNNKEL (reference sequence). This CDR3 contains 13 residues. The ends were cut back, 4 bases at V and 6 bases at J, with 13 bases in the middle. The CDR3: CASSPRTSIEQYF. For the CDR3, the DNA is TGTGCCAGCAGCCCTCGGACTTCTATCGAGCAGTACTTC.

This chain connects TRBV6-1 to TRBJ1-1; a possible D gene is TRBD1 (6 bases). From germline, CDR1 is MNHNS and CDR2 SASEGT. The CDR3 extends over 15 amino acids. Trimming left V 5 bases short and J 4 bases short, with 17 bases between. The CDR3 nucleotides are TGTGCCAGCAGTTTACCAAAAGGGGGGGGCACTGAAGCTTTCTTT. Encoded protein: CASSLPKGGGTEAFF.

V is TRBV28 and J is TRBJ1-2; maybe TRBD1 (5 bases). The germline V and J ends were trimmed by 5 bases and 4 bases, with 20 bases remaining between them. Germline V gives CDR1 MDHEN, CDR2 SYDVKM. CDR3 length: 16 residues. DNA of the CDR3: TGTGCCAGCAGTCTACCTTTAGGGGCTACAACCTATGGCTACACCTTC. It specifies CASSLPLGATTYGYTF.

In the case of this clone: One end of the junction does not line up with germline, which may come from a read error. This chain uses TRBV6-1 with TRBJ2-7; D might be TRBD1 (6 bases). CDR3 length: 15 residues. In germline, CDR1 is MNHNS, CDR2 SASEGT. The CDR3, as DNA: TGTGCCAGCAGGGAAGACACAGGGTACGTATTCAAGCAGTACTTC. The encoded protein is CASREDTGYVFKQYF.

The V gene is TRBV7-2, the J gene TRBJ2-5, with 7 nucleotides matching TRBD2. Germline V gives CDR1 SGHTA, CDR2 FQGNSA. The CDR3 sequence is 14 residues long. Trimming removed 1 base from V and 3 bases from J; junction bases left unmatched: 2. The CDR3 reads CASSLGLAEETQYF. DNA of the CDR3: TGTGCCAGCAGCTTAGGCCTAGCGGAAGAGACCCAGTACTTC.

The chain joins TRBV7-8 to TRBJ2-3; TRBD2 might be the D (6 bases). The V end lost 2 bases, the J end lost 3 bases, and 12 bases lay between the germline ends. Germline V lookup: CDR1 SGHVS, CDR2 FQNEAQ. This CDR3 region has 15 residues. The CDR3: CASSLPRGLTDTQYF. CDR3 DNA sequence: TGTGCCAGCAGCTTACCGAGGGGACTTACAGATACGCAGTATTTT.

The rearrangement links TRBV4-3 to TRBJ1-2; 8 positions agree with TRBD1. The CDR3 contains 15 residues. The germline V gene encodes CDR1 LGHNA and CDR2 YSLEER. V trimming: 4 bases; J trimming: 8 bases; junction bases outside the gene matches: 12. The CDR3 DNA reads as TGCGCCAGCAGCCTAAGGACCCAGGGGGCAGAAGGCTACACCTTC. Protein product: CASSLRTQGAEGYTF.

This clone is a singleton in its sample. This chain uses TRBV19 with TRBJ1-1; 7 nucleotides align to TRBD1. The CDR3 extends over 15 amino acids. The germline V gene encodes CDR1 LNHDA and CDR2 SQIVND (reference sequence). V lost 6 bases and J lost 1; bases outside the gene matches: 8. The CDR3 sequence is CASRPATGRNTEAFF. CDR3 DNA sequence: TGTGCCAGTAGACCGGCGACAGGGCGGAACACTGAAGCTTTCTTT.

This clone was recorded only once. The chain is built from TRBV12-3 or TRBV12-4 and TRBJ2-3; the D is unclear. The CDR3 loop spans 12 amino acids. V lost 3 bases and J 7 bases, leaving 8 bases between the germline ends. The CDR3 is CASSFVANTQYF. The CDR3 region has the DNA TGTGCCAGCAGTTTTGTAGCAAATACGCAGTATTTT.

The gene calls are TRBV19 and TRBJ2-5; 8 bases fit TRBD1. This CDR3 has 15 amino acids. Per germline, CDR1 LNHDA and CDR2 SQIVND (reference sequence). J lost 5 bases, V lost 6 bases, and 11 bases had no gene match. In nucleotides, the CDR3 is TGTGCCAGTAGGCCCAACACAGGGGGGAGGGAGACCCAGTACTTC. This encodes CASRPNTGGRETQYF.

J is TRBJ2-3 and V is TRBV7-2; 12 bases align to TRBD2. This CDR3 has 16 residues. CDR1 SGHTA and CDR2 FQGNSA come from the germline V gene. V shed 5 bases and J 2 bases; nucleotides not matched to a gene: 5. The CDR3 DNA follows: TGTGCCAGCAGCCGCCGACTAGCGGGGGACACAGATACGCAGTATTTT. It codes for CASSRRLAGDTDTQYF.

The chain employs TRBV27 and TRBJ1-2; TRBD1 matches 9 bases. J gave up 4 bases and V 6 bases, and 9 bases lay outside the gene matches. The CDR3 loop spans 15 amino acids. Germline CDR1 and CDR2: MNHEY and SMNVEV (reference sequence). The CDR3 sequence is CASRPQGASPYGYTF. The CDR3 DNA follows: TGTGCCAGCAGGCCACAGGGGGCTTCTCCCTATGGCTACACCTTC.

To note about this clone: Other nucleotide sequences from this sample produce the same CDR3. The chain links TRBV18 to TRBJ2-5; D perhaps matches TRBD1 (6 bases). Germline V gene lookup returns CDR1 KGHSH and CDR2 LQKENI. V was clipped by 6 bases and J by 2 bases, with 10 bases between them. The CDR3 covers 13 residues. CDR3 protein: CASSRDTQETQYF. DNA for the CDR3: TGTGCCAGCTCCAGGGACACACAAGAGACCCAGTACTTC.